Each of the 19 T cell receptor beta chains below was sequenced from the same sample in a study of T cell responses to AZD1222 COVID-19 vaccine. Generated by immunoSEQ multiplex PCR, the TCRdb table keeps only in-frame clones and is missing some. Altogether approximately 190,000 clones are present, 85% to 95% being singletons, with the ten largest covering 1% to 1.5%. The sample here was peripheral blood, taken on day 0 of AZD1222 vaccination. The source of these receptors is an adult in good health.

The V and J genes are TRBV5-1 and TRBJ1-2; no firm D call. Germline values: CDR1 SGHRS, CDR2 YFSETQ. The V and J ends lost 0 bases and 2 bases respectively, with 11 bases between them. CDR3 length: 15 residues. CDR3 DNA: TGCGCCAGCAGCTTGGGGTTCAGCCAAAACTATGGCTACACCTTC. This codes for CASSLGFSQNYGYTF. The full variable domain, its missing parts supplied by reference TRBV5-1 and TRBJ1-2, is KAGVTQTPRYLIKTRGQQVTLSCSPISGHRSVSWYQQTPGQGLQFLFEYFSETQRNKGNFPGRFSGRQFSNSRSEMNVSTLELGDSALYLCASSLGFSQNYGYTFGSGTRLTVV.

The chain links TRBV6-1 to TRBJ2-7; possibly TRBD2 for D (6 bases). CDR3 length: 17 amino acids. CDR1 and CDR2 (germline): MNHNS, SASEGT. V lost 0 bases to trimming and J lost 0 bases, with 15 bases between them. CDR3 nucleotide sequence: TGTGCCAGCAGTGAAGCCCGACCCCTGGGGGGCTCCTACGAGCAGTACTTC. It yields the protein CASSEARPLGGSYEQYF.

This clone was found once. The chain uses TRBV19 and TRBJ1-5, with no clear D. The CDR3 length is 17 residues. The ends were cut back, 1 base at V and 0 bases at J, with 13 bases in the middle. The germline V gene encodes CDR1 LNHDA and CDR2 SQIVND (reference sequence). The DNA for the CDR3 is TGTGCCAGTAGTATAGTCGGCGGGCCTAATAGCAATCAGCCCCAGCATTTT. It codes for CASSIVGGPNSNQPQHF.

The CDR3, as DNA: TGTGCCAGCCAAAGTTTAGGGAGCGGCTACACCTTC. Translation: CASQSLGSGYTF. The V call is TRBV6-5, the J call TRBJ1-2; no clear D gene. This CDR3 is 12 amino acids long. The germline CDR1 and CDR2 sequences are MNHEY and SVGAGI. With 8 bases removed from V and 8 bases from J, the gap between germline ends came to 15 bases.

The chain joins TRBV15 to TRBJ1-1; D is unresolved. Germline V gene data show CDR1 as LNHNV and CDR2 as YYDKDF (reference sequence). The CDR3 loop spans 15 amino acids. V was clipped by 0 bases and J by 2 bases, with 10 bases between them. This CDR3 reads CATSRDERFNTEAFF. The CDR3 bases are TGTGCCACCAGCAGAGATGAAAGATTTAACACTGAAGCTTTCTTT. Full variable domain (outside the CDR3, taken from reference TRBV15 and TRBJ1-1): DAMVIQNPRYQVTQFGKPVTLSCSQTLNHNVMYWYQQKSSQAPKLLFHYYDKDFNNEADTPDNFQSRRPNTSFCFLDIRSPGLGDTAMYLCATSRDERFNTEAFFGQGTRLTVV.

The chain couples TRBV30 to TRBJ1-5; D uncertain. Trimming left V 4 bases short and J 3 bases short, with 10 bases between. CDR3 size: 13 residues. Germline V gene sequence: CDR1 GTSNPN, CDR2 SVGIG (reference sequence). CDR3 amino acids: CAWTEGYNQPQHF. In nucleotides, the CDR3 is TGTGCCTGGACCGAGGGCTACAATCAGCCCCAGCATTTT. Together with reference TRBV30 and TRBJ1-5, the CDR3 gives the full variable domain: SQTIHQWPATLVQPVGSPLSLECTVEGTSNPNLYWYRQAAGRGLQLLFYSVGIGQISSEVPQNLSASRPQDRQFILSSKKLLLSDSGFYLCAWTEGYNQPQHFGDGTRLSIL.

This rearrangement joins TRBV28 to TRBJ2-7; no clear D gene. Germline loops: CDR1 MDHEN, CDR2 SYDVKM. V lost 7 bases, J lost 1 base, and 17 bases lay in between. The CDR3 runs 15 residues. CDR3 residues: CASTTHPIGSYEQYF. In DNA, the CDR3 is TGTGCCAGCACTACCCACCCCATAGGGTCCTACGAGCAGTACTTC.

Here the CDR3 DNA reads TGTGCCATCAGTGAGTCGGGGGGGGATTACAATGAGCAGTTCTTC. It yields the protein CAISESGGDYNEQFF. The chain couples TRBV10-3 to TRBJ2-1; 7 positions agree with TRBD2. CDR3 size: 15 residues. J lost 4 bases, V lost 0 bases, and 3 bases had no gene match. Germline CDR1 is ENHRY and CDR2 is SYGVKD.

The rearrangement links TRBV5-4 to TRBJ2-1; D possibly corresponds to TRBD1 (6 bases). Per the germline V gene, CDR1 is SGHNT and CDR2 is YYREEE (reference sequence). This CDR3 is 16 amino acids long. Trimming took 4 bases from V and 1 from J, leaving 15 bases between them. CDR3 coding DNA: TGTGCCAGCAGCCCAGGACAGTCAGGGTCCTACAATGAGCAGTTCTTC. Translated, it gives CASSPGQSGSYNEQFF. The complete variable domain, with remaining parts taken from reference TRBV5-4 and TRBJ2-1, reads ETGVTQSPTHLIKTRGQQVTLRCSSQSGHNTVSWYQQALGQGPQFIFQYYREEENGRGNFPPRFSGLQFPNYSSELNVNALELDDSALYLCASSPGQSGSYNEQFFGPGTRLTVL.

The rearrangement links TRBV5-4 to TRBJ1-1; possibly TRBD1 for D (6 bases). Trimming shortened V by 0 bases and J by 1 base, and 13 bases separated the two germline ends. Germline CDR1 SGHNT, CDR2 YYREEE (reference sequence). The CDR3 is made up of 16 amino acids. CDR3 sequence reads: CASSLAGGGRNTEAFF. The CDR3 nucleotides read TGTGCCAGCAGCTTGGCTGGGGGCGGGAGGAACACTGAAGCTTTCTTT.

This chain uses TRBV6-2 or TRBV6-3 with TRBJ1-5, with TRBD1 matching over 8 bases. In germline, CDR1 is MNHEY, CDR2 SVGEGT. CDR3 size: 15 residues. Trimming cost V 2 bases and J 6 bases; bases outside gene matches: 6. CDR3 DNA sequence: TGTGCCAGCAGTTACGGCAGGGGGCGCGGTCAGCCCCAGCATTTT. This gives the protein CASSYGRGRGQPQHF.

The CDR3 bases are TGTGCCAGCAATGGGGCGGGCACAGATACGCAGTATTTT. It encodes CASNGAGTDTQYF. The chain has TRBV6-6 and TRBJ2-3, with D possibly matching TRBD1 (5 bases). Germline V gives CDR1 MNHNY, CDR2 SVGAGI (reference sequence). Trimming left V 7 bases short and J 1 base short, with 9 bases between. The CDR3 covers 13 residues.

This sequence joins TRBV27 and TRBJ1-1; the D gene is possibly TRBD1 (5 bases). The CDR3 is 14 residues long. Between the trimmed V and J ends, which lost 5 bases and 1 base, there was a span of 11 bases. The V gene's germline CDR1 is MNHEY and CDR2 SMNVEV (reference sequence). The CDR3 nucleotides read TGTGCCAGCAGTCCGGGGGGGACGAACACTGAAGCTTTCTTT. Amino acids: CASSPGGTNTEAFF.

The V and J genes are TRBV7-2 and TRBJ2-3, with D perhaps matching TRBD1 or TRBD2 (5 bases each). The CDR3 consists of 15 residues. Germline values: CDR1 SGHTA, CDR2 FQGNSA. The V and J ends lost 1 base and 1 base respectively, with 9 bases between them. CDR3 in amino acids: CASSLETGRTDTQYF. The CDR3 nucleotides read TGTGCCAGCAGCTTAGAGACGGGGCGCACAGATACGCAGTATTTT.

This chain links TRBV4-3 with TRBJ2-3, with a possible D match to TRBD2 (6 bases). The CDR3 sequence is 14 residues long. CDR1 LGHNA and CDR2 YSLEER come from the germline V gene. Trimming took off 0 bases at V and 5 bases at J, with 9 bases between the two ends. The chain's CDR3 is CASSQESGRDTQYF. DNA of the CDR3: TGCGCCAGCAGCCAAGAGTCCGGGAGAGATACGCAGTATTTT.

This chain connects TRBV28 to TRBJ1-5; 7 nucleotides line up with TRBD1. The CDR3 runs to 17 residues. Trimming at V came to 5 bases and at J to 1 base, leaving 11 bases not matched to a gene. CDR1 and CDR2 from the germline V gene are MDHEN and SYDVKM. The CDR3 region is CASSPLAQGESNQPQHF. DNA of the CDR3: TGTGCCAGCAGTCCGCTAGCTCAGGGGGAGAGCAATCAGCCCCAGCATTTT.

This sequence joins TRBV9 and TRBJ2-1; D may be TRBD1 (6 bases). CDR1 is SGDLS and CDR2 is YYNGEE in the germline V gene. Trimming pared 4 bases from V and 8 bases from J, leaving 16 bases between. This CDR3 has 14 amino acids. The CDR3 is CASSLQGSSDEQFF. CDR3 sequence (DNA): TGTGCCAGCAGCCTCCAGGGGTCCTCCGATGAGCAGTTCTTC.

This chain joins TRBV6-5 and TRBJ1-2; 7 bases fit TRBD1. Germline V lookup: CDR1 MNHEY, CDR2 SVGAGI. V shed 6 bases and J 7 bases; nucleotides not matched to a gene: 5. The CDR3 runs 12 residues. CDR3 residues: CASSRGTAGYTF. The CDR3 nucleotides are TGTGCCAGCAGCCGAGGGACAGCTGGCTACACCTTC.

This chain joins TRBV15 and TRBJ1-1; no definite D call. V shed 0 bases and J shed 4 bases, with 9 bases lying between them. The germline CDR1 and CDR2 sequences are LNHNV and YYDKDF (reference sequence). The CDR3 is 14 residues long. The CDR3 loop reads CATSRDVVTTEAFF. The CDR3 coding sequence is TGTGCCACCAGCAGAGATGTAGTAACCACTGAAGCTTTCTTT.